This T cell receptor (beta chain) is drawn from a study of blood T cell repertoires in COVID-19. Overall study: Collection of acute and convalescent COVID-19 samples took place in the United States, Italy and Spain. In each case, the material was cDNA or gDNA derived from T cells, B-cell-depleted T cells, or PBMCs.

Methods used by the authors: Reference gene primer amplification in the assay estimated nucleated cell counts. Clones were read by immunoSEQ multiplex PCR, and TCRdb kept only the in-frame ones, dropping some. The V and J calls and clone size come from that table; D and trimming were worked out from the DNA. The sample lists 270,000 or so clones, around 81% occurring once. This TCR was recovered from a woman in her sixties with active or convalescent COVID-19. The sequencing sample was made of peripheral blood.

DNA of the CDR3: TGTGCCAGCAGCCAGGTAGCGGGTCTGGGCGTGAATACGCAGTATTTT. Translated: CASSQVAGLGVNTQYF. This chain connects TRBV3-1 (or the pseudogene TRBV3-2) to TRBJ2-3; TRBD2 matches at 7 bases. V shed 3 bases and J 7 bases; nucleotides not matched to a gene: 13. CDR1 LGHDT and CDR2 YNNKEL come from the germline V gene (reference sequence). CDR3 length equals 16 residues.